This T cell receptor (beta chain) appears in the sequencing data of a study of beta chain features in type 1 diabetes. Findings of the study overall: The study found moderately but significantly shorter TCRB CDR3s in all four CD4+ subsets of Type 1 diabetes patients.

This CDR3 spans 14 amino acids. Trimming took 9 bases from V and 0 from J, leaving 16 bases between them. Germline values: CDR1 SGHRS, CDR2 YFSETQ. This clone was observed a few times. Its antigen is unknown. What was sequenced were expressed TCRB transcripts, since all of the isolated RNA had been reverse transcribed. The table came from immunoSEQ multiplex PCR; TCRdb's copy has only in-frame clones and leaves some out. The sample records some 360,000 clones, 8.5% to 10% being singletons. The receptor's source is a man under 40 with type 1 diabetes. The chain joins TRBV5-1 to TRBJ2-7; maybe TRBD1 (6 bases). Sequences were obtained from central memory CD4+ T cells from blood. The DNA for the CDR3 is TGCGCCACTGCAATGGGGGCGGACTCCTACGAGCAGTACTTC. It is translated as CATAMGADSYEQYF.